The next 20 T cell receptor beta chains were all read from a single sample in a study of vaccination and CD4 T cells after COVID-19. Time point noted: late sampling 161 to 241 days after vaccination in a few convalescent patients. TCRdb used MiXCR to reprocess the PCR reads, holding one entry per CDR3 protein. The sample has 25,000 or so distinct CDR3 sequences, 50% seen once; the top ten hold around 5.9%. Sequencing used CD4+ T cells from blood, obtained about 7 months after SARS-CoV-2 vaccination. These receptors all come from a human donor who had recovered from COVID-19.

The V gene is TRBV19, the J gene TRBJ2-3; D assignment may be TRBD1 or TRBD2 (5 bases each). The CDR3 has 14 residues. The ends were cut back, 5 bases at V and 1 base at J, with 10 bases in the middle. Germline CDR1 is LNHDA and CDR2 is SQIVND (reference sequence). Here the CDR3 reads CASSPGPGTDTQYF. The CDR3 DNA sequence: TGTGCCAGTAGTCCGGGACCCGGCACAGATACGCAGTATTTT.

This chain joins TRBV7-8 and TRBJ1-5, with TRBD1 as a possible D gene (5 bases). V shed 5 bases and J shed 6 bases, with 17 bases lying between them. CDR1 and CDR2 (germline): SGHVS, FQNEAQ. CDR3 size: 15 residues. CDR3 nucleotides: TGTGCCAGCAGCCCAACGGCCAGGGCAGGTCAGCCCCAGCATTTT. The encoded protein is CASSPTARAGQPQHF.

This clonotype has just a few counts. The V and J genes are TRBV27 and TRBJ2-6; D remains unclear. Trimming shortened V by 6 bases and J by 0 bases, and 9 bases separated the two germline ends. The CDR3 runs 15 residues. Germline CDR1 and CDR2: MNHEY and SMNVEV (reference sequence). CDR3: CASSYTSSGANVLTF. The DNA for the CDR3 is TGTGCCAGCAGCTACACAAGCTCTGGGGCCAACGTCCTGACTTTC.

The CDR3 region has the DNA TGTGCCAGCAGTTTAAGTGGACAGGGGATCACTGAAGCTTTCTTT. Its translation is CASSLSGQGITEAFF. V and J are TRBV27 and TRBJ1-1; 9 bases are a match to TRBD1. Germline-derived CDR1 and CDR2 are MNHEY and SMNVEV (reference sequence). The trim removed 2 bases at V and 4 bases at J, leaving 5 bases unmatched. The CDR3 covers 15 residues.

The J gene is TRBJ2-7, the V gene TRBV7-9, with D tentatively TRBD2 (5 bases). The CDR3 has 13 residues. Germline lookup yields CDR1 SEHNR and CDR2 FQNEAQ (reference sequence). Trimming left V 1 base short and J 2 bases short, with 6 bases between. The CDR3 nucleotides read TGTGCCAGCAGCTTAGGGCGGGCCTACGAGCAGTACTTC. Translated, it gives CASSLGRAYEQYF.

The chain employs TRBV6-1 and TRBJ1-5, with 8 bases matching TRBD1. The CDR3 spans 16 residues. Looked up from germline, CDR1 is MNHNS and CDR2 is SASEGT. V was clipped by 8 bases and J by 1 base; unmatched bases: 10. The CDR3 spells CASLNAAGGSNQPQHF. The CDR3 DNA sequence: TGTGCCAGCCTAAACGCCGCAGGGGGCAGCAATCAGCCCCAGCATTTT.

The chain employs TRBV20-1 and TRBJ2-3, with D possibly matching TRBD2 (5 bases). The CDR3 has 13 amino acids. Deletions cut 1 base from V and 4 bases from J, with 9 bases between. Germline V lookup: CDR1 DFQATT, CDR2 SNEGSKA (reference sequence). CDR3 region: CSARVYGADTQYF. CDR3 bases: TGCAGTGCTAGAGTTTACGGGGCAGATACGCAGTATTTT.

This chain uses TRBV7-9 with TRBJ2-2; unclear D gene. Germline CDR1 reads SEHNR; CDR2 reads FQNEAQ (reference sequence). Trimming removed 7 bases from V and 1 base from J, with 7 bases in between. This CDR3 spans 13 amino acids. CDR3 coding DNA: TGTGCCAGCAACAAACAGAACACCGGGGAGCTGTTTTTT. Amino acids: CASNKQNTGELFF.

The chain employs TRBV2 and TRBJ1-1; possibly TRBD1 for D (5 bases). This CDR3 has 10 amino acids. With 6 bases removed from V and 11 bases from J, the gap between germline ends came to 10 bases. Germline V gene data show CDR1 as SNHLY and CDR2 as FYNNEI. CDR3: CASSRAEAFF. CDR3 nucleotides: TGTGCCAGCAGCAGGGCGGAGGCTTTCTTT.

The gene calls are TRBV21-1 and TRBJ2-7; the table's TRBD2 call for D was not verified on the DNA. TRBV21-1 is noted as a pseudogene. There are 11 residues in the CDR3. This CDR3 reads CASLPSREQYF. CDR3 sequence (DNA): TGTGCCAGCCTACCCTCTAGGGAGCAGTACTTC.

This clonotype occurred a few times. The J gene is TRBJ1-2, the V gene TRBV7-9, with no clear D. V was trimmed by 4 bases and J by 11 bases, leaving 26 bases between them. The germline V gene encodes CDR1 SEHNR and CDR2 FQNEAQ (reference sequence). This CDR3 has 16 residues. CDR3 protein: CASSSKRIAHDGGYTF. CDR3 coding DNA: TGTGCCAGCAGCTCGAAGCGGATCGCACACGACGGTGGGTACACCTTC. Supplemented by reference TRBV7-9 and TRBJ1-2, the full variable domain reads DTGVSQNPRHKITKRGQNVTFRCDPISEHNRLYWYRQTLGQGPEFLTYFQNEAQLEKSRLLSDRFSAERPKGSFSTLEIQRTEQGDSAMYLCASSSKRIAHDGGYTFGSGTRLTVV.

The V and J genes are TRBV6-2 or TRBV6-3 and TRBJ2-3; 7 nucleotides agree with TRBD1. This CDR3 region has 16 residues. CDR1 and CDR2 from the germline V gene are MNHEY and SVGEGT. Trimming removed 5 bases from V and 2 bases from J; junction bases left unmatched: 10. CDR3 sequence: CASSTGDTGYTDTQYF. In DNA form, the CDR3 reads TGTGCCAGCAGTACAGGGGACACAGGGTACACAGATACGCAGTATTTT.

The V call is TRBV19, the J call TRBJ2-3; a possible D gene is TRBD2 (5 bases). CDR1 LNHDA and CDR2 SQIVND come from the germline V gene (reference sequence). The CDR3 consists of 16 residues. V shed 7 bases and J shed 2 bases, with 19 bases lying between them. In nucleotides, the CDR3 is TGTGCCAGTACCTCTCAGCGGAGCGGCCTCACAGATACGCAGTATTTT. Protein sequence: CASTSQRSGLTDTQYF.

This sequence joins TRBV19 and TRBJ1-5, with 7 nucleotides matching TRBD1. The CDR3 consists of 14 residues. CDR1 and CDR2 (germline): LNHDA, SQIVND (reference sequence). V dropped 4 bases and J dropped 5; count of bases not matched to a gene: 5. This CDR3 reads CASSTGTGDQPQHF. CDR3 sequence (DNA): TGTGCCAGTAGTACCGGTACAGGGGATCAGCCCCAGCATTTT.

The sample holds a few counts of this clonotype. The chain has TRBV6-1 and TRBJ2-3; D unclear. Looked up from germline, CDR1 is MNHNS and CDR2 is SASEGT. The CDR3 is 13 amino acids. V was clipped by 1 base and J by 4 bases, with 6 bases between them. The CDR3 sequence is CASSEGMPDTQYF. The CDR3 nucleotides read TGTGCCAGCAGTGAAGGGATGCCAGATACGCAGTATTTT.

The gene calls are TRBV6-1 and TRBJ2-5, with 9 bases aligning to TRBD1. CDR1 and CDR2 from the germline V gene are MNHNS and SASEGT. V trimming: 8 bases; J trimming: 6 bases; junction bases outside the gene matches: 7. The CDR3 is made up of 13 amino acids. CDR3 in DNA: TGTGCCAGCGAAGGACAGGGGATAAAGACCCAGTACTTC. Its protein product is CASEGQGIKTQYF.

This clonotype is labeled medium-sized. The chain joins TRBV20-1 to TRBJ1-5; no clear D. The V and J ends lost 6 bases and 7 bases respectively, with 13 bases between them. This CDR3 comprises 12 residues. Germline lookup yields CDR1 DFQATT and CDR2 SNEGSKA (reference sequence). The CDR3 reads CSAVEGGQPQHF. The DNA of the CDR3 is TGCAGTGCCGTCGAGGGAGGGCAGCCCCAGCATTTT.

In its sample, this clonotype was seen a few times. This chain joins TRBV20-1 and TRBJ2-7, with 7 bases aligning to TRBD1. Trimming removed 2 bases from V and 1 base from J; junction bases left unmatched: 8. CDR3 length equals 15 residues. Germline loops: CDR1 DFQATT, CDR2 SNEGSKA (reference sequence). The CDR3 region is CSARPPDRFSYEQYF. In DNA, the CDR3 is TGCAGTGCTAGACCCCCGGACAGGTTTTCCTACGAGCAGTACTTC.

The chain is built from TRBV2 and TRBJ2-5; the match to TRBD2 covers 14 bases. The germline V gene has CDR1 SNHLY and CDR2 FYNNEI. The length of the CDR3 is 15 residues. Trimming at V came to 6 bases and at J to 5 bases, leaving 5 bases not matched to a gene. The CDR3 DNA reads TGTGCCAGCAGGGGGACTAGCGGGAGTGAGGAGACCCAGTACTTC. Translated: CASRGTSGSEETQYF.

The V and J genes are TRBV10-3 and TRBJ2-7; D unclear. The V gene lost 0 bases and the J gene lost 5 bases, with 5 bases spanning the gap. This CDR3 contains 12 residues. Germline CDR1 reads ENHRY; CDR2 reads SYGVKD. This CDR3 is CAISESWDEQYF. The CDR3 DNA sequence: TGTGCCATCAGTGAGTCTTGGGACGAGCAGTACTTC.